These 10 T cell receptor beta chains share one sample of origin, sequenced in a study of cytomegalovirus exposure and HLA in healthy donors. This PCR relied on a set of 60 Vbeta primers and 13 Jbeta primers. The assay was immunoSEQ multiplex PCR, and TCRdb's table has in-frame clones only and misses some. Its clone listing holds some 75,000 clones. Source material: PBMCs. These receptors were obtained from a boy younger than 18 in good health and CMV-seronegative.

The chain employs TRBV20-1 and TRBJ1-1; the D is unclear. Trimming shortened V by 1 base and J by 7 bases, and 7 bases separated the two germline ends. The CDR3 is made up of 11 amino acids. CDR1 and CDR2 (germline): DFQATT, SNEGSKA (reference sequence). CDR3 DNA sequence: TGCAGTGCTAGAGTCGGGATTGAAGCTTTCTTT. Translating it yields CSARVGIEAFF.

V is TRBV5-1 and J is TRBJ1-3, with 9 bases fitting TRBD1. The ends lost 7 bases at V and 0 bases at J; junction bases unmatched: 8. The V gene's germline CDR1 is SGHRS and CDR2 YFSETQ. The CDR3 sequence is 16 residues long. CDR3 in amino acids: CASRGQGFLSGNTIYF. CDR3 DNA sequence: TGCGCCAGCCGAGGACAGGGGTTCCTCTCTGGAAACACCATATATTTT.

The rearrangement links TRBV30 to TRBJ1-2; no firm D call. Germline-derived CDR1 and CDR2 are GTSNPN and SVGIG (reference sequence). Deletions cut 5 bases from V and 4 bases from J, with 20 bases between. The CDR3 consists of 15 residues. DNA of the CDR3: TGTGCCTGGGATCGTTCTGGGCCTTCCTCCTATGGCTACACCTTC. The encoded protein is CAWDRSGPSSYGYTF.

This chain's CDR3 is CAIKGVGDTGELFF. CDR3 in DNA: TGTGCCATCAAAGGTGTCGGGGACACCGGGGAGCTGTTTTTT. This sequence joins TRBV6-6 and TRBJ2-2; D possibly corresponds to TRBD2 (5 bases). Per the germline V gene, CDR1 is MNHNY and CDR2 is SVGAGI (reference sequence). The V end lost 10 bases, the J end lost 3 bases, and 15 bases lay between the germline ends. The CDR3 covers 14 residues.

In DNA, the CDR3 is TGTGCCAGCAGTCCCCTAGCGGGGGACACAGATACGCAGTATTTT. Its translation: CASSPLAGDTDTQYF. This chain connects TRBV6-1 to TRBJ2-3; 10 bases map to TRBD2. CDR1 and CDR2 from the germline V gene are MNHNS and SASEGT. The J segment lost 2 bases and the V segment lost 5 bases, leaving 4 bases of the junction unmatched. The CDR3 has 15 residues.

CDR3 nucleotides: TGTGCCATCGGGGTCAGGGGCTACGAGCAGTACTTC. Translation: CAIGVRGYEQYF. The chain uses TRBV10-3 and TRBJ2-7; maybe TRBD1 (6 bases). The ends were cut back, 8 bases at V and 3 bases at J, with 11 bases in the middle. Germline V CDR1 and CDR2: ENHRY, SYGVKD. The CDR3 has 12 amino acids.

The V and J genes are TRBV18 and TRBJ2-7; 7 bases agree with TRBD2. The V gene's germline CDR1 is KGHSH and CDR2 LQKENI. This CDR3 region has 24 residues. The V and J ends lost 0 bases and 0 bases, in that order; junction bases with no gene match: 29. The CDR3 region is CASSPPPDQLPPWLAEASSYEQYF. For the CDR3, the DNA is TGTGCCAGCTCACCACCACCCGACCAGCTACCGCCATGGCTAGCGGAGGCGAGCTCCTACGAGCAGTACTTC.

The gene calls are TRBV11-2 and TRBJ1-2; 7 bases line up with TRBD1. The germline CDR1 and CDR2 sequences are SGHAT and FQNNGV. Unmatched junction bases numbered 17, after V lost 5 bases and J lost 8 bases. The CDR3 loop spans 16 amino acids. The CDR3 region is CASSTLKPGQQRGYTF. Here the CDR3 DNA reads TGTGCCAGCAGCACCTTGAAACCGGGACAGCAAAGGGGCTACACCTTC.

J is TRBJ2-5 and V is TRBV19; a possible D gene is TRBD2 (5 bases). This CDR3 contains 13 residues. V was clipped by 3 bases and J by 5 bases, with 10 bases between them. Germline values: CDR1 LNHDA, CDR2 SQIVND (reference sequence). The CDR3 DNA reads as TGTGCCAGTAGTATGGTGTCGGGGGAGACCCAGTACTTC. Translating gives CASSMVSGETQYF.

This rearrangement joins TRBV18 to TRBJ1-1, with TRBD1 matching over 11 bases. V lost 5 bases to trimming and J lost 0 bases; unmatched junction nucleotides: 5. This CDR3 has 16 amino acids. Germline V lookup: CDR1 KGHSH, CDR2 LQKENI. CDR3 residues: CASSGQGAILNTEAFF. In nucleotides, the CDR3 is TGTGCCAGCTCAGGACAGGGGGCTATCCTGAACACTGAAGCTTTCTTT.